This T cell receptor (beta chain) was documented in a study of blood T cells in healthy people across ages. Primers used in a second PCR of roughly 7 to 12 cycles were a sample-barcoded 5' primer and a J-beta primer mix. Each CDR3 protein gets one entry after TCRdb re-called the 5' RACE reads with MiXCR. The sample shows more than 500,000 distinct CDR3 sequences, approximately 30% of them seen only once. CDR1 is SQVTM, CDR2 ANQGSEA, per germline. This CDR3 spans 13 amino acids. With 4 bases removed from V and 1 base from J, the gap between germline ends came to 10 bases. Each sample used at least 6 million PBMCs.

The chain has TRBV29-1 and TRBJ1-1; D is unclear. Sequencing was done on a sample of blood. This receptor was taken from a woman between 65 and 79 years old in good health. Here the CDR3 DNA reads TGCAGCGTTGTGAGGGTGCAGAACACTGAAGCTTTCTTT. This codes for CSVVRVQNTEAFF.